This T cell receptor (beta chain) emerged from a study of PD-1 blockade in mismatch repair-deficient tumors. For the study at large: Patients had about eleven mismatch repair-deficient cancer types and were previously treated and progressing. Study-wide results and limits: After pembrolizumab, tumor-resident clones rose rapidly, then generally contracted before radiologic responses.

Concerning this clone: Its target is unknown.

All patients were mismatch repair deficient, assessed by either PCR or immunohistochemistry. TCRs were sequenced from a few patients responding to pembrolizumab. TCRdb keeps only in-frame clones here, not all; method: immunoSEQ multiplex PCR. The data show roughly 120,000 clones, about nine tenths seen once. Germline lookup yields CDR1 SGDLS and CDR2 YYNGEE. The CDR3 covers 14 residues. Deletions cut 0 bases from V and 6 bases from J, with 12 bases between. The specimen comprised peripheral blood, sampled approximately 72 weeks after starting pembrolizumab. V is TRBV9 and J is TRBJ1-2, with TRBD1 as a possible D gene (6 bases). This sequence originates from an adult with mismatch repair-deficient cancer. CDR3 loop: CASSVGGGIDGYTF. For the CDR3, the DNA is TGTGCCAGCAGCGTAGGAGGGGGAATTGATGGCTACACCTTC.